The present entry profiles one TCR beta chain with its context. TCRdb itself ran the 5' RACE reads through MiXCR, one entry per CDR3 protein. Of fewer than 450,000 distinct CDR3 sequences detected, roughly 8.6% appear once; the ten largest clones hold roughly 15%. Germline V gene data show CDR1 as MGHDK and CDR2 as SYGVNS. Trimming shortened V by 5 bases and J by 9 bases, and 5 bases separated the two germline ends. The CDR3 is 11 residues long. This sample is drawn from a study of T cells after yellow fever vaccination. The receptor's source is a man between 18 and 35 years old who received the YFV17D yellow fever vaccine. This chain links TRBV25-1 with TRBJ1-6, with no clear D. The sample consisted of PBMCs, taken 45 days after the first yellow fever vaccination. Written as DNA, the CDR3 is TGTGCCAGCAGTTCGGGTTCACCCCTCCACTTT. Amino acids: CASSSGSPLHF.